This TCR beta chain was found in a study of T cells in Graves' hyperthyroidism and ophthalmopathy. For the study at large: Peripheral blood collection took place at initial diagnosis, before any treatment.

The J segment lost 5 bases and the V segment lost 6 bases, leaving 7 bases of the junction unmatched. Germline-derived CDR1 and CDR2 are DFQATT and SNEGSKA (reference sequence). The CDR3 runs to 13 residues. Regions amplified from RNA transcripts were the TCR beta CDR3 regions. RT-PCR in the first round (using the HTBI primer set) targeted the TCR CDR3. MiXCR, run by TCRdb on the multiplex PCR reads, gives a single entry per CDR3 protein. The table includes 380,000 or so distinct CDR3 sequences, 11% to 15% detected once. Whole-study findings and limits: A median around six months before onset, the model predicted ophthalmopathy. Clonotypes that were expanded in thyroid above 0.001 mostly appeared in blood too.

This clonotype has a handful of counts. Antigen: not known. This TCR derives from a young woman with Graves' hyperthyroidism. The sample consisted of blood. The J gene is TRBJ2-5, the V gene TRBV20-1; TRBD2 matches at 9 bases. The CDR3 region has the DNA TGCAGTGCAATAGCGGGAGTGGAGGAGACCCAGTACTTC. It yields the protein CSAIAGVEETQYF.